These 25 T cell receptor beta chains share one sample of origin, sequenced in a study of control samples from healthy donors and cancer patients (dated by TCRdb to 2018 to 2021). The method behind the library was the immunoSEQ multiplex PCR assay. Held by TCRdb, this immuneACCESS table contains in-frame sequences only and omits some clones. Under half of the omission traces to an unresolved V gene where checked; the cause of the rest is unknown. This sample has more than 110,000 clones in its table, and approximately 92% of those were observed once. Approximately 11% of the sample comes from the top ten. Sequenced sample: blood. Receptor source: a man aged 25-45 years in good health.

The chain is built from TRBV28 and TRBJ2-7; TRBD2 aligns across 7 bases. Germline V lookup: CDR1 MDHEN, CDR2 SYDVKM. V shed 2 bases and J 7 bases; nucleotides not matched to a gene: 11. This CDR3 is 15 amino acids long. Written as DNA, the CDR3 is TGTGCCAGCAGTTTAGTTCCAGCGGGATCCAAAGAGCAGTACTTC. This gives the protein CASSLVPAGSKEQYF.

The rearrangement links TRBV13 to TRBJ2-1; D unresolved. The CDR3 consists of 16 residues. The germline V and J ends were trimmed by 0 bases and 2 bases, with 11 bases remaining between them. Germline V gene data show CDR1 as PRHDT and CDR2 as FYEKMQ (reference sequence). The CDR3 coding sequence is TGTGCCAGCAGCTTAGGGCAGGTTAGACCCTACAATGAGCAGTTCTTC. This codes for CASSLGQVRPYNEQFF.

The CDR3 loop is CASSRTYQETQYF. The CDR3 DNA reads TGTGCCAGCAGCAGGACGTACCAAGAGACCCAGTACTTC. V usage is TRBV7-3 and J usage is TRBJ2-5; the D is unclear. V was clipped by 5 bases and J by 0 bases, with 7 bases between them. CDR3 size: 13 residues. Germline V gives CDR1 SGHTA, CDR2 FQGTGA.

The V gene is TRBV5-1, the J gene TRBJ2-7; D may be TRBD2 (5 bases). The CDR3 consists of 14 residues. The V end lost 4 bases, the J end lost 0 bases, and 11 bases lay between the germline ends. CDR1 is SGHRS, CDR2 YFSETQ, per germline. DNA of the CDR3: TGCGCCAGCAGCCCGCGTGGAGGCTCCTACGAGCAGTACTTC. Translating gives CASSPRGGSYEQYF.

Regarding this clone: Other DNA sequences in the same sample also yield this CDR3. The chain links TRBV20-1 to TRBJ1-2, with TRBD1 matching over 7 bases. Germline trimming cut 3 bases from V and 4 bases from J; bases unmatched to any gene: 5. CDR3 size: 13 residues. Germline V gene sequence: CDR1 DFQATT, CDR2 SNEGSKA (reference sequence). CDR3 amino acids: CSASLGTAYGYTF. Here the CDR3 DNA reads TGCAGTGCTAGTCTGGGGACAGCCTATGGCTACACCTTC.

This rearrangement joins TRBV9 to TRBJ1-1; D is ambiguous. From germline, CDR1 is SGDLS and CDR2 YYNGEE. The germline V and J ends were trimmed by 1 base and 1 base, with 5 bases remaining between them. The CDR3 has 13 residues. The CDR3 region is CASSVFTNTEAFF. The CDR3 region has the DNA TGTGCCAGCAGCGTATTCACGAACACTGAAGCTTTCTTT.

The J gene is TRBJ2-2, the V gene TRBV12-3 or TRBV12-4; D uncertain. The V end was cut by 2 bases, the J end by 7 bases, with 8 bases between. The CDR3 spans 13 residues. Written as DNA, the CDR3 is TGTGCCAGCAGTTTATTGGGAAACGGGGAGCTGTTTTTT. Protein product: CASSLLGNGELFF.

This clone was seen a single time. V gene TRBV6-5 combines with J gene TRBJ1-3, with D uncertain. The CDR3 totals 14 residues. Trimming removed 0 bases from V and 3 bases from J, with 6 bases in between. Germline V gives CDR1 MNHEY, CDR2 SVGAGI. CDR3 in amino acids: CASSYSRVGNTIYF. CDR3 nucleotide sequence: TGTGCCAGCAGTTACTCGAGGGTTGGAAACACCATATATTTT.

This clone was seen more than once but under ten times. The chain is built from TRBV4-2 and TRBJ2-7, with D possibly TRBD2 on 5 matching bases. CDR1 LGHNA and CDR2 YNFKEQ come from the germline V gene. V was clipped by 2 bases and J by 3 bases, with 8 bases between them. CDR3 length: 13 amino acids. The CDR3 here is CASSQRSGYEQYF. In DNA, the CDR3 is TGTGCCAGCAGCCAAAGAAGCGGCTACGAGCAGTACTTC.

This clone occurred once. The rearrangement links TRBV2 to TRBJ2-1; TRBD2 is a possible D gene (5 bases). Trimming cost V 6 bases and J 9 bases, with 15 bases left between them. The germline gives CDR1 SNHLY, CDR2 FYNNEI. This CDR3 has 13 residues. The CDR3 nucleotides read TGTGCCAGCAGGCCCGAACTAGTCACTGAGCAGTTCTTC. Amino acids: CASRPELVTEQFF.

This clone was seen more than once but under ten times. The chain combines TRBV6-5 with TRBJ2-7; possibly TRBD1 for D (5 bases). V was trimmed by 7 bases and J by 1 base, leaving 17 bases between them. The germline V gene has CDR1 MNHEY and CDR2 SVGAGI. The CDR3 sequence is 15 residues long. The chain's CDR3 is CASKTDRSRSYEQYF. The CDR3, as DNA: TGTGCCAGCAAGACTGACAGATCACGGTCCTACGAGCAGTACTTC.

V usage is TRBV5-6 and J usage is TRBJ1-2; 11 bases are shared with TRBD1. Germline values: CDR1 SGHDT, CDR2 YYEEEE. The junction had 10 bases not matched to a gene; V was cut back by 6 bases and J by 3 bases. This CDR3 is built from 16 residues. CDR3 region: CASITGTGGNYYGYTF. CDR3 bases: TGTGCCAGCATCACCGGGACAGGGGGAAACTACTATGGCTACACCTTC.

The rearrangement uses TRBV5-8 and TRBJ1-2, with 9 bases matching TRBD1. CDR1 and CDR2 from the germline V gene are SGHTS and YDEGEE. V lost 4 bases, J lost 5 bases, and 9 bases stayed unmatched. The CDR3 is 15 amino acids. As DNA, the CDR3 is TGTGCCAGCAGCGGGAGGGGACAGGGAAAGTATGGCTACACCTTC. Amino acids: CASSGRGQGKYGYTF.

The chain links TRBV29-1 to TRBJ2-1; 7 nucleotides line up with TRBD2. Germline trimming cut 6 bases from V and 5 bases from J; bases unmatched to any gene: 10. The CDR3 is 14 residues long. The V gene's germline CDR1 is SQVTM and CDR2 ANQGSEA. The CDR3 protein is CSVPPGLINNEQFF. CDR3 bases: TGCAGCGTCCCACCGGGACTAATAAACAATGAGCAGTTCTTC.

CDR3 nucleotides: TGTGCCAGCAGCCGGATAGGAGTGAACACTGAAGCTTTCTTT. As protein: CASSRIGVNTEAFF. The V and J genes are TRBV14 and TRBJ1-1; no clear D gene. From germline, CDR1 is SGHDN and CDR2 FVKESK. The V end was cut by 4 bases, the J end by 0 bases, with 9 bases between. The CDR3 covers 14 residues.

This clone was seen a few times. This sequence joins TRBV7-9 and TRBJ1-4; 7 bases match TRBD1. Per germline, CDR1 SEHNR and CDR2 FQNEAQ (reference sequence). The junction had 5 bases not matched to a gene; V was cut back by 4 bases and J by 0 bases. CDR3 length: 16 residues. The chain's CDR3 is CASSSGQASTNEKLFF. CDR3 DNA: TGTGCCAGCAGCTCAGGACAGGCGTCAACTAATGAAAAACTGTTTTTT. Based on the CDR3 plus reference TRBV7-9 and TRBJ1-4, the full variable domain is DTGVSQNPRHKITKRGQNVTFRCDPISEHNRLYWYRQTLGQGPEFLTYFQNEAQLEKSRLLSDRFSAERPKGSFSTLEIQRTEQGDSAMYLCASSSGQASTNEKLFFGSGTQLSVL.

The chain links TRBV11-3 to TRBJ2-3, with D maybe TRBD1 (5 bases). Germline values: CDR1 SGHNT, CDR2 YENEEA. The CDR3 extends over 15 amino acids. Trimming stripped 0 bases from V and 1 base from J, with 8 bases between. Here the CDR3 DNA reads TGTGCCAGCAGCTTAGAGGACACAGGCACAGATACGCAGTATTTT. It specifies CASSLEDTGTDTQYF.

This clone was counted between two and nine times. The chain employs TRBV5-8 and TRBJ1-1, with D uncertain. V gave up 6 bases and J gave up 1 base, with 4 bases separating them. This CDR3 spans 11 amino acids. Germline assignment: CDR1 SGHTS and CDR2 YDEGEE. This CDR3 is CASIRNTEAFF. In DNA, the CDR3 is TGTGCCAGCATTAGGAACACTGAAGCTTTCTTT.

The rearrangement uses TRBV29-1 and TRBJ1-2; weak D call: TRBD1 (6 bases). V was trimmed by 5 bases and J by 6 bases, leaving 16 bases between them. The CDR3 is made up of 13 amino acids. Germline V CDR1 and CDR2: SQVTM, ANQGSEA. The CDR3 loop reads CSVQDSGWHGYTF. CDR3 DNA: TGCAGCGTTCAGGACAGCGGTTGGCATGGCTACACCTTC.

J is TRBJ2-7 and V is TRBV28, with a weak D call TRBD2 (5 bases). Germline CDR1 reads MDHEN; CDR2 reads SYDVKM. There are 11 residues in the CDR3. V dropped 10 bases and J dropped 3 bases, with 10 bases sitting between them. The CDR3 DNA is TGTGCCACCAGCCGGGGCTACGAGCAGTACTTC. Its protein is CATSRGYEQYF.

This clone has a single count. The chain is built from TRBV27 and TRBJ2-5, with TRBD2 identical over 12 bases. The CDR3 has 15 amino acids. Germline-derived CDR1 and CDR2 are MNHEY and SMNVEV (reference sequence). J was trimmed by 2 bases and V by 6 bases; bases with no gene match: 4. The CDR3 coding sequence is TGTGCCAGCAGCTTAGGACTAGCGGGACAAGAGACCCAGTACTTC. Translation gives CASSLGLAGQETQYF.

The V call is TRBV2, the J call TRBJ1-4; possibly TRBD1 for D (5 bases). Trimming cost V 10 bases and J 6 bases, with 24 bases left between them. Germline CDR1 SNHLY, CDR2 FYNNEI. The CDR3 is made up of 16 amino acids. The CDR3 loop reads CATTWRVGARDEKLFF. CDR3 bases: TGTGCCACCACCTGGAGAGTTGGGGCGCGGGATGAAAAACTGTTTTTT.

V and J are TRBV6-5 and TRBJ2-7; TRBD1 matches 9 bases. After removal of 5 bases from V and 2 bases from J, the junction contained 4 bases not matched to a gene. This CDR3 spans 14 amino acids. CDR1 MNHEY and CDR2 SVGAGI come from the germline V gene. The CDR3 is CASSPGQGTYEQYF. The CDR3 nucleotides are TGTGCCAGCAGTCCGGGACAGGGAACCTACGAGCAGTACTTC.

The gene calls are TRBV27 and TRBJ1-4, with no clear D. The CDR3 length is 14 residues. V was clipped by 3 bases and J by 11 bases, with 16 bases between them. Per the germline V gene, CDR1 is MNHEY and CDR2 is SMNVEV (reference sequence). CDR3 in DNA: TGTGCCAGCAGTTTGGATAGGGCCGATCGGAAACTGTTTTTT. This sequence encodes CASSLDRADRKLFF.

This clone was picked up a small number of times. V usage is TRBV6-5 and J usage is TRBJ1-5; maybe TRBD1 (5 bases). V shed 7 bases and J shed 3 bases, with 13 bases lying between them. CDR3 length: 14 amino acids. Germline assignment: CDR1 MNHEY and CDR2 SVGAGI. The CDR3: CASTSGVDNQPQHF. CDR3 DNA sequence: TGTGCCAGCACGTCGGGGGTCGACAATCAGCCCCAGCATTTT.